One and the same sample provided the 17 T cell receptor beta chains below, sequenced in a study of tumor-infiltrating lymphocytes in oesophageal squamous cell carcinoma. TCRdb re-called the PCR reads through MiXCR, storing one row per CDR3 protein. The sample comprises 10,000 to 15,000 distinct CDR3 sequences, roughly half of which are singletons, and 30% to 45% rests with the top ten. Sequencing was done on a sample of esophageal tumor tissue. The receptors were sampled from a male donor with esophageal squamous cell carcinoma.

This chain uses TRBV7-2 with TRBJ2-7; the D gene is possibly TRBD1 (5 bases). Germline V gene sequence: CDR1 SGHTA, CDR2 FQGNSA. Trimming took 5 bases from V and 0 from J, leaving 11 bases between them. The CDR3 loop spans 14 amino acids. CDR3 DNA sequence: TGTGCCAGCAGCCGCTACAGGAGCTCCTACGAGCAGTACTTC. Translating it yields CASSRYRSSYEQYF.

This clonotype appeared a few times. This chain links TRBV9 with TRBJ2-7; D may be TRBD1 or TRBD2 (5 bases each). The V gene lost 0 bases and the J gene lost 8 bases, with 15 bases spanning the gap. The CDR3 extends over 14 amino acids. CDR1 is SGDLS, CDR2 YYNGEE, per germline. The CDR3 spells CASSVGPSGTKQYF. In DNA, the CDR3 is TGTGCCAGCAGCGTAGGGCCCTCGGGGACCAAGCAGTACTTC. The complete variable domain, with remaining parts taken from reference TRBV9 and TRBJ2-7, reads DSGVTQTPKHLITATGQRVTLRCSPRSGDLSVYWYQQSLDQGLQFLIQYYNGEERAKGNILERFSAQQFPDLHSELNLSSLELGDSALYFCASSVGPSGTKQYFGPGTRLTVT.

V is TRBV18 and J is TRBJ2-5; no clear D gene. V lost 3 bases and J 1 base, leaving 0 bases between the germline ends. This CDR3 comprises 11 residues. In germline, CDR1 is KGHSH, CDR2 LQKENI. The CDR3 reads CASSPQETQYF. CDR3 in DNA: TGTGCCAGCTCACCCCAAGAGACCCAGTACTTC.

This chain joins TRBV7-2 and TRBJ1-1; D gene uncertain. Germline V lookup: CDR1 SGHTA, CDR2 FQGNSA. V gave up 5 bases and J gave up 4 bases, with 17 bases separating them. This CDR3 region has 15 residues. Here the CDR3 DNA reads TGTGCCAGCAGCCGTCAATCCACAAGCGGCACTGAAGCTTTCTTT. As protein: CASSRQSTSGTEAFF. The full variable domain, completed using reference TRBV7-2 and TRBJ1-1, is GAGVSQSPSNKVTEKGKDVELRCDPISGHTALYWYRQSLGQGLEFLIYFQGNSAPDKSGLPSDRFSAERTGGSVSTLTIQRTQQEDSAVYLCASSRQSTSGTEAFFGQGTRLTVV.

In the case of this clonotype: At one end the junction does not follow the germline gene, possibly because of a read error. The rearrangement uses TRBV30 and TRBJ1-1; D uncertain. The germline V gene encodes CDR1 GTSNPN and CDR2 SVGIG (reference sequence). The CDR3 is 8 residues long. CDR3 sequence: CAWIRRSF. CDR3 nucleotide sequence: TGTGCCTGGATAAGGAGGAGCTTT.

V gene TRBV28 combines with J gene TRBJ1-5; D uncertain. Germline-derived CDR1 and CDR2 are MDHEN and SYDVKM. The CDR3 is 14 residues long. V lost 1 base and J lost 1, with 5 bases in between. CDR3 DNA sequence: TGTGCCAGCAGTTTATCGGGAAGCAATCAGCCCCAGCATTTT. It specifies CASSLSGSNQPQHF. Variable domain in full (rest from reference TRBV28 and TRBJ1-5): DVKVTQSSRYLVKRTGEKVFLECVQDMDHENMFWYRQDPGLGLRLIYFSYDVKMKEKGDIPEGYSVSREKKERFSLILESASTNQTSMYLCASSLSGSNQPQHFGDGTRLSIL.

The CDR3 is CASSTRTDNEQFF. CDR3 in DNA: TGTGCCAGCAGCACCCGAACCGACAATGAGCAGTTCTTC. V usage is TRBV7-2 and J usage is TRBJ2-5; D remains ambiguous. The J call may be in error: the DNA end matches TRBJ2-1 better. CDR3 length: 13 residues. CDR1 and CDR2 (germline): SGHTA, FQGNSA.

The chain has TRBV7-3 and TRBJ2-6; D is undetermined. The end of the DNA is better explained by TRBJ2-7, so the J call may be wrong. The CDR3 length is 14 residues. CDR1 is SGHTA, CDR2 FQGTGA, per germline. The DNA of the CDR3 is TGTGCCAGCAGCCCCGGTTACCCCTCCTACGAGCAGTACTTC. Amino acid sequence: CASSPGYPSYEQYF.

This clonotype appeared a single time. V and J are TRBV12-3 or TRBV12-4 and TRBJ1-3; D not resolved. This CDR3 contains 14 residues. Trimming took off 6 bases at V and 4 bases at J, with 13 bases between the two ends. The CDR3 reads CASRSQGSGNTIYF. The CDR3 nucleotides are TGTGCCAGCAGGTCTCAAGGGTCAGGAAACACCATATATTTT.

This clonotype has only a few counts. The chain couples TRBV7-6 to TRBJ2-1; 14 nucleotides match TRBD2. Germline-derived CDR1 and CDR2 are SGHVS and FNYEAQ. Trimming took 3 bases from V and 10 from J; bases not matched to a gene: 5. This CDR3 has 15 amino acids. The CDR3 nucleotides read TGTGCCAGCAGCTTCGGACTAGCGGGAGGAAAGGAGCAGTTCTTC. Translated, it gives CASSFGLAGGKEQFF. Filled out from reference TRBV7-6 and TRBJ2-1, the complete variable domain reads GAGVSQSPRYKVTKRGQDVALRCDPISGHVSLYWYRQALGQGPEFLTYFNYEAQQDKSGLPNDRFSAERPEGSISTLTIQRTEQRDSAMYRCASSFGLAGGKEQFFGPGTRLTVL.

This chain links TRBV6-6 with TRBJ2-5; 8 positions match TRBD1. The tail of the sequence fits TRBJ2-7 better, so the J call may be wrong. There are 15 residues in the CDR3. The germline CDR1 and CDR2 sequences are MNHNY and SVGAGI (reference sequence). The CDR3 region is CASSYFGTGVYEQYF. The CDR3 DNA reads as TGTGCCAGCAGTTACTTCGGGACAGGAGTATACGAGCAGTACTTC.

In this sample, this clonotype is medium-sized (0.01 to 0.1%). This chain uses TRBV28 with TRBJ1-2; TRBD1 might be the D (6 bases). V was pared by 8 bases and J by 2 bases, with 15 bases between. The CDR3 has 14 residues. Germline V gene sequence: CDR1 MDHEN, CDR2 SYDVKM. This chain's CDR3 is CASGRGGSNYGYTF. In DNA, the CDR3 is TGTGCCAGCGGAAGGGGGGGGTCCAACTATGGCTACACCTTC.

This sequence joins TRBV27 and TRBJ2-7; 9 positions agree with TRBD1. Trimming took 4 bases from V and 6 from J; bases not matched to a gene: 7. Germline loops: CDR1 MNHEY, CDR2 SMNVEV (reference sequence). CDR3 size: 14 residues. CDR3 DNA: TGTGCCAGCAGTTCCGCCGGACAGGGGCGCGAGCAGTACTTC. Encoded protein: CASSSAGQGREQYF.

Details on this clonotype: This CDR3 fails to terminate in the conserved phenylalanine or tryptophan, so it likely reflects a read error. The limits of the CDR3 on the DNA are not certain, so only TCRdb's listed CDR3 is given. The rearrangement uses TRBV27 and TRBJ1-1; TRBD1, the table's D call, was not compared with the DNA. Germline lookup yields CDR1 MNHEY and CDR2 SMNVEV (reference sequence). Including both end residues, the CDR3 is 19 amino acids long. This chain's CDR3 is CASSLIQGAPSAMATPSVR.

This clonotype was detected many times. Its ends do not fully match the called genes, so a read error is possible. The J gene is TRBJ2-4, the V gene TRBV12-3 or TRBV12-4; D call uncertain. This CDR3 has 13 residues. CDR3 sequence (DNA): TGTGCCAGCAAACGCCAGGCATATTCACCCCTCCACTTC. Its protein is CASKRQAYSPLHF.

CDR3 coding DNA: TGTGCCAGCAGTTCCCTAGCCCCGCTTTACAATGAGCAGTTCTTC. It codes for CASSSLAPLYNEQFF. The chain recombines TRBV12-3 or TRBV12-4 with TRBJ2-5; D is possibly TRBD2 (5 bases). The assigned J gene may be wrong: the sequence end matches TRBJ2-1 better. The CDR3 totals 15 residues.

This clonotype was counted once. One end of the junction varies from germline; a read error may be responsible. This rearrangement joins TRBV5-6 to TRBJ2-6, with D perhaps being TRBD1 or TRBD2 (5 bases each). The CDR3 consists of 15 residues. The germline gives CDR1 SGHDT, CDR2 YYEEEE. This CDR3 is CASRLGVSGANVLTF. CDR3 sequence (DNA): TGTGCCAGCAGGTTGGGGGTCTCTGGGGCCAACGTCCTGACTTTC.